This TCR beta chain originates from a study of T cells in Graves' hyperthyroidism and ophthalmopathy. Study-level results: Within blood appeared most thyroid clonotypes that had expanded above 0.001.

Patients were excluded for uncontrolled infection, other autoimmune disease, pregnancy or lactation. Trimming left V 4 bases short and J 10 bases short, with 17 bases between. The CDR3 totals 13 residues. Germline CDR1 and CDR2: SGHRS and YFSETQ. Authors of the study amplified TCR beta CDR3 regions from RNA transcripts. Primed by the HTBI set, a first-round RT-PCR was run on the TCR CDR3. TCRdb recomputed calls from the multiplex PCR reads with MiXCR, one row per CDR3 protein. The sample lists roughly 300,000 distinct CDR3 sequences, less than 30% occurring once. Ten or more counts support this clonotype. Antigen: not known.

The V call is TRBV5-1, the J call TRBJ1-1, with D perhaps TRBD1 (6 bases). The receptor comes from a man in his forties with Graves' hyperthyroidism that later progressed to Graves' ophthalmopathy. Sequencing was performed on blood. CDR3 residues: CASSIDLGGRAFF. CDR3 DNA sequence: TGCGCCAGCAGCATAGATCTCGGGGGGCGAGCTTTCTTT.